This TCR beta chain derives from a study of cytomegalovirus exposure and HLA in healthy donors. The study's findings and limits: According to a later analysis, donors in an Asian-associated ancestry cluster reportedly had fewer N-insertions than the roughly 670-donor mean. The classifier reportedly diagnosed cytomegalovirus status with high specificity and sensitivity. Accurate HLA-A and HLA-B prediction from TCR beta sequences was reported for most subjects.

Comments on this clone: What it recognizes is unknown.

60 Vbeta and 13 Jbeta primers were used in PCR. As processed by the authors: A later analysis tallied approximately 78 million unique TCR beta chains, 9.5 million to 14 million of them shared. TCRdb's table, derived via immunoSEQ multiplex PCR, lists solely in-frame clones and lacks some. V and J calls and clone size are as listed in that table; D and trimming were resolved from the DNA. The repertoire holds some 200,000 clones, with about 90% as singletons. Sample: PBMCs. The TCR was taken from a girl in the first two years of life in good health and CMV-seronegative.

CDR3 coding DNA: TGCAGCGTTTGGGACAGGGAGGGCCCCTACGAGCAGTACTTC. It codes for CSVWDREGPYEQYF. The V gene is TRBV29-1, the J gene TRBJ2-7, with 9 bases lining up with TRBD1. CDR3 length: 14 amino acids. Trimming at V came to 5 bases and at J to 2 bases, leaving 7 bases not matched to a gene. Germline V gene data show CDR1 as SQVTM and CDR2 as ANQGSEA.